The 3 T cell receptor beta chains presented below share a single source sample, sequenced in a study of long-term antiretroviral therapy in people with HIV. Runs used v3.0 of the immunoSEQ assay and were done at survey level. Clones were read by immunoSEQ multiplex PCR, and TCRdb kept only the in-frame ones, dropping some. The sample carries 25,000 to 35,000 clones, around 89% recorded once. The sequenced sample was unsorted PBMCs, obtained 3.2 years before starting antiretroviral therapy. The origin of the receptors is a man in his forties or fifties with HIV.

The chain has TRBV7-6 and TRBJ2-1; 8 bases map to TRBD2. V lost 1 base, J lost 3 bases, and 8 bases stayed unmatched. The germline V gene encodes CDR1 SGHVS and CDR2 FNYEAQ. This CDR3 has 17 amino acids. CDR3 DNA: TGTGCCAGCAGCTTAGGGGATCCCGGGGGGGTCTACAATGAGCAGTTCTTC. Its protein product is CASSLGDPGGVYNEQFF.

This clone was found once. The V gene is TRBV5-1, the J gene TRBJ2-7; D possibly corresponds to TRBD2 (5 bases). V lost 3 bases to trimming and J lost 3 bases, with 10 bases between them. This CDR3 is 13 amino acids long. Germline-derived CDR1 and CDR2 are SGHRS and YFSETQ. CDR3 sequence reads: CASSYGNYYEQYF. The CDR3 DNA is TGCGCCAGCAGCTACGGGAATTACTACGAGCAGTACTTC.

Here the CDR3 DNA reads TGTGCCAGTAGTCTCACAGCGGCAGTTAGCTCCACAGATACGCAGTATTTT. It translates to CASSLTAAVSSTDTQYF. The chain links TRBV19 to TRBJ2-3; D may be TRBD2 (5 bases). Trimming cost V 5 bases and J 2 bases, with 20 bases left between them. Germline CDR1 is LNHDA and CDR2 is SQIVND (reference sequence). The CDR3 length is 17 residues.